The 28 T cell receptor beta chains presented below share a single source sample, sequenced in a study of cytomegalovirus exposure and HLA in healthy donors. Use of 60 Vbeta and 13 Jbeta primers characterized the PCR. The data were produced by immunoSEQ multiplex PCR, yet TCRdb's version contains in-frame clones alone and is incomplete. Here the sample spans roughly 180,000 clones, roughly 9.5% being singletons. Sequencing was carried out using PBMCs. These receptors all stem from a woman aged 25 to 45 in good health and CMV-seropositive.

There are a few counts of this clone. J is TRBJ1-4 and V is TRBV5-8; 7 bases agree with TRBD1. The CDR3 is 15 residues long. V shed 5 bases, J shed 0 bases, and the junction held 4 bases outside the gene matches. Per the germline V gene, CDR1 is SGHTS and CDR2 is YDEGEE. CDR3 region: CASSRGGTTNEKLFF. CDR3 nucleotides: TGTGCCAGCAGTCGAGGGGGCACAACTAATGAAAAACTGTTTTTT. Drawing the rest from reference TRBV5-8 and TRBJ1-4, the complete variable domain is EAGVTQSPTHLIKTRGQQATLRCSPISGHTSVYWYQQALGLGLQFLLWYDEGEERNRGNFPPRFSGRQFPNYSSELNVNALELEDSALYLCASSRGGTTNEKLFFGSGTQLSVL.

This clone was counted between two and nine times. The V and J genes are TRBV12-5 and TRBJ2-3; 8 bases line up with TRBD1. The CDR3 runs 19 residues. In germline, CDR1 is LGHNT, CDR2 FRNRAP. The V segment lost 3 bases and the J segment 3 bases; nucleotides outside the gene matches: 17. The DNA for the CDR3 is TGTGCTAGTGGTTTTTCGGTCGCCTTGGGGACAGGTCGAACAGATACGCAGTATTTT. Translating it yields CASGFSVALGTGRTDTQYF.

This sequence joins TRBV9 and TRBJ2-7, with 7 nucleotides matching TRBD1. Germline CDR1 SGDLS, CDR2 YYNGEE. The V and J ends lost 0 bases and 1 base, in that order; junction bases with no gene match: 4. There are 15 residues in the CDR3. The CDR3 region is CASSVGGTASYEQYF. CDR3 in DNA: TGTGCCAGCAGCGTAGGAGGGACAGCGTCCTACGAGCAGTACTTC.

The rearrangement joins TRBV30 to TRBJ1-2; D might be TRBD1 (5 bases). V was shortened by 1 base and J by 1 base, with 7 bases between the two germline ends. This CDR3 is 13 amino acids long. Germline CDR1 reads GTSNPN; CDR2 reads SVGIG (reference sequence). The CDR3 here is CAWSGQYNYGYTF. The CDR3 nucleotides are TGTGCCTGGAGTGGACAGTATAACTATGGCTACACCTTC.

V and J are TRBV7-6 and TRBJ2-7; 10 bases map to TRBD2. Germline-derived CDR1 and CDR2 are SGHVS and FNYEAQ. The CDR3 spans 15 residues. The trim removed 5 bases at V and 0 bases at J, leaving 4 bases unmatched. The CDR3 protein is CASSPAGGDSYEQYF. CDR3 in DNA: TGTGCCAGCAGCCCAGCGGGGGGGGACTCCTACGAGCAGTACTTC.

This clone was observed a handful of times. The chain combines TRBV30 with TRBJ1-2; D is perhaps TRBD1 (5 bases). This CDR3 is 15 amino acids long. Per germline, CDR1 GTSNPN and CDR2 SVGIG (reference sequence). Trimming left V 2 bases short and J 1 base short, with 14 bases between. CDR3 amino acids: CAWSLDSEINYGYTF. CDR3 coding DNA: TGTGCCTGGAGTCTCGACAGTGAAATTAACTATGGCTACACCTTC. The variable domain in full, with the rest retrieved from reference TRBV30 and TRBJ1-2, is SQTIHQWPATLVQPVGSPLSLECTVEGTSNPNLYWYRQAAGRGLQLLFYSVGIGQISSEVPQNLSASRPQDRQFILSSKKLLLSDSGFYLCAWSLDSEINYGYTFGSGTRLTVV.

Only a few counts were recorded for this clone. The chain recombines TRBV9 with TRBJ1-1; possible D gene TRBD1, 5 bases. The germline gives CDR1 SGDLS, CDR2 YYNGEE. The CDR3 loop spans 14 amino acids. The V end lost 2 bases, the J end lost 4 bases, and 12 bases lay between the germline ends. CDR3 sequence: CASSVGGVGTEAFF. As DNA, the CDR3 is TGTGCCAGCAGCGTCGGGGGTGTCGGCACTGAAGCTTTCTTT.

CDR3 sequence (DNA): TGCGCCAGCAGCTATACCGGGACTAGCGGGAGGGGTGAGCAGTTCTTC. Its translation is CASSYTGTSGRGEQFF. The chain combines TRBV5-1 with TRBJ2-1; 16 bases match TRBD2. This CDR3 comprises 16 residues. Losses at the gene ends were 3 bases for V and 9 bases for J; bases not matched to a gene: 6. Looked up from germline, CDR1 is SGHRS and CDR2 is YFSETQ. Based on the CDR3 plus reference TRBV5-1 and TRBJ2-1, the full variable domain is KAGVTQTPRYLIKTRGQQVTLSCSPISGHRSVSWYQQTPGQGLQFLFEYFSETQRNKGNFPGRFSGRQFSNSRSEMNVSTLELGDSALYLCASSYTGTSGRGEQFFGPGTRLTVL.

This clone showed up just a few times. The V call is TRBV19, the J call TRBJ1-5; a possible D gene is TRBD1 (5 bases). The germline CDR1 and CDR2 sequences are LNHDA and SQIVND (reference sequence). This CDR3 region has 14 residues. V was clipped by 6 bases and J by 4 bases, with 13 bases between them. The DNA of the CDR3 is TGTGCCAGTAGGATCTCGAACAGGAATCAGCCCCAGCATTTT. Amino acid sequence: CASRISNRNQPQHF. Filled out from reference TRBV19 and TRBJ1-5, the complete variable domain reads DGGITQSPKYLFRKEGQNVTLSCEQNLNHDAMYWYRQDPGQGLRLIYYSQIVNDFQKGDIAEGYSVSREKKESFPLTVTSAQKNPTAFYLCASRISNRNQPQHFGDGTRLSIL.

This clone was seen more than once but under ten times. CDR3 DNA: TGCAGCGTTGAAGCGGACAGGGAGCTCGACAATGAGCAGTTCTTC. It encodes CSVEADRELDNEQFF. V gene TRBV29-1 combines with J gene TRBJ2-1, with 8 positions matching TRBD1. From germline, CDR1 is SQVTM and CDR2 ANQGSEA. J gave up 5 bases and V 1 base, and 7 bases lay outside the gene matches. CDR3 length: 15 residues.

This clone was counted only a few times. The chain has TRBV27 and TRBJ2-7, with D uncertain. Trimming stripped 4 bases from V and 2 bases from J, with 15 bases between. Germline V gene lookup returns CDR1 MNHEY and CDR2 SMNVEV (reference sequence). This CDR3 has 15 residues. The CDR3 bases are TGTGCCAGCAGTTCCACCAGTTCTCCGACCTACGAGCAGTACTTC. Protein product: CASSSTSSPTYEQYF.

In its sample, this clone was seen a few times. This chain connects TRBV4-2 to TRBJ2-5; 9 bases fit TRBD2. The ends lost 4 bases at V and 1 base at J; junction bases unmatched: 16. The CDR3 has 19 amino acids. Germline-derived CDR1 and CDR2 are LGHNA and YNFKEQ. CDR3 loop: CASSPSTRIAGVRQETQYF. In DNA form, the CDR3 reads TGTGCCAGCAGCCCCTCTACCCGGATAGCGGGAGTTCGCCAAGAGACCCAGTACTTC.

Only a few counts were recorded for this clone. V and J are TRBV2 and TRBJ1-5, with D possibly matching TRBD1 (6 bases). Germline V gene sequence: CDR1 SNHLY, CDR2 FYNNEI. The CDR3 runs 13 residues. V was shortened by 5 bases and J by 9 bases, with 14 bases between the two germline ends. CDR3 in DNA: TGTGCCAGCAGTCGGGACATCTTCTCGCCCCAGCATTTT. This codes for CASSRDIFSPQHF.

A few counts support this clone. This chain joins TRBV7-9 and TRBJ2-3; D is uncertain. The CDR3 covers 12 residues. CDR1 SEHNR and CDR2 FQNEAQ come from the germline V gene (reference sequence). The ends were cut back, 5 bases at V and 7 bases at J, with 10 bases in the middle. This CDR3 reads CASSPLVNTQYF. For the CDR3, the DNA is TGTGCCAGCAGCCCACTTGTAAATACGCAGTATTTT.

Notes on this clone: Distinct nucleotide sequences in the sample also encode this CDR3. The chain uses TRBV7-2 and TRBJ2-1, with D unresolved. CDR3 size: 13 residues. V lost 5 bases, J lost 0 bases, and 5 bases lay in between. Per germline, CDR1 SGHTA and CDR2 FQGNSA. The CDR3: CASSLSSYNEQFF. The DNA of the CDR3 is TGTGCCAGCAGCCTTAGCTCCTACAATGAGCAGTTCTTC.

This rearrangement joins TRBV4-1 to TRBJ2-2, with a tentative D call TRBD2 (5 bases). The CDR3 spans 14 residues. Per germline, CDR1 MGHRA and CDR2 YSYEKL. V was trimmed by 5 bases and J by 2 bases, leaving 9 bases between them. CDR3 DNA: TGCGCCAGCAGCGGGAGAGGCAACACCGGGGAGCTGTTTTTT. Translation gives CASSGRGNTGELFF.

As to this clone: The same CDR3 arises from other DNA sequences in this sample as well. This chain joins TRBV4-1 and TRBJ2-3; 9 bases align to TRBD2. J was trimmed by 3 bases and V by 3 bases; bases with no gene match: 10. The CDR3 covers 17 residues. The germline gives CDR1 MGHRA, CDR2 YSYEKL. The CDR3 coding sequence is TGCGCCAGCAGCCAGGAATGGCGGGAGGGCATAACAGATACGCAGTATTTT. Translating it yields CASSQEWREGITDTQYF.

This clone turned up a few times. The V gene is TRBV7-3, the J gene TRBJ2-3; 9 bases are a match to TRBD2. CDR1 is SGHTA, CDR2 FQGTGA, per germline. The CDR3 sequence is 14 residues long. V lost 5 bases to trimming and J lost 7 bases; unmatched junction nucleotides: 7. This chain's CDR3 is CASSTGLAGHTQYF. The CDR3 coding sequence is TGTGCCAGCAGCACAGGGCTAGCGGGACATACGCAGTATTTT.

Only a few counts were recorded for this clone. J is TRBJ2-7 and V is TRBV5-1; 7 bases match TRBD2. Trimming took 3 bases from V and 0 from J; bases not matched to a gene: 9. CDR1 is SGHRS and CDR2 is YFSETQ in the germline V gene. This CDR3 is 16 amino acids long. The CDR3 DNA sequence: TGCGCCAGCAGCTCGGGAGCGGGGTACAACTCCTACGAGCAGTACTTC. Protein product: CASSSGAGYNSYEQYF.

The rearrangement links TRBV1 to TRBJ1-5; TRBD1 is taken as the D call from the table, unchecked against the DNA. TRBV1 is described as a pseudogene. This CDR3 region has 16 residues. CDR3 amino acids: CTSSQDCIMANQPQHF. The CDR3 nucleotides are TGCACCAGCAGCCAAGACTGTATCATGGCCAATCAGCCCCAGCATTTT.

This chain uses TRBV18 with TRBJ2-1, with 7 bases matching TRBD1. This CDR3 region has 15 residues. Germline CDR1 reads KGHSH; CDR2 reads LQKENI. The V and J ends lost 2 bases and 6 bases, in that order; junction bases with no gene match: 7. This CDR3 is CASSPEEGARNEQFF. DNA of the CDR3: TGTGCCAGCTCACCAGAAGAGGGGGCGCGCAATGAGCAGTTCTTC.

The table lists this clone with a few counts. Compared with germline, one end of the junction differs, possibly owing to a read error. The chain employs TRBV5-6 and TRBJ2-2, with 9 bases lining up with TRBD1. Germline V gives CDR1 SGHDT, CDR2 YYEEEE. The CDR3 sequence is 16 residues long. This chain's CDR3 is CASSLYRDRATRELFF. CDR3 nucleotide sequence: TGTGCCAGCAGCTTGTATAGGGACAGGGCCACCAGGGAGCTGTTTTTT.

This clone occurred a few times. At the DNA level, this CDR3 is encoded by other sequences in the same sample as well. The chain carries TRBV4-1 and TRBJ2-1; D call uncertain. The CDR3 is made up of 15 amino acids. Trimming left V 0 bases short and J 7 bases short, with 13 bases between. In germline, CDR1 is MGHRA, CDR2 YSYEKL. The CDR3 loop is CASSQDGVSGNEQFF. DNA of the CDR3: TGCGCCAGCAGCCAAGATGGAGTATCCGGGAATGAGCAGTTCTTC.

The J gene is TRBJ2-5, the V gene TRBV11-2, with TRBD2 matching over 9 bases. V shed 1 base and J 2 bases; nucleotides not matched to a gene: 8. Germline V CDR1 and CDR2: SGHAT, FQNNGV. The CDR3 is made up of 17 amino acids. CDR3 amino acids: CASSLAGGLAGQETQYF. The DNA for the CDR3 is TGTGCCAGCAGCTTAGCGGGAGGGCTAGCGGGGCAAGAGACCCAGTACTTC.

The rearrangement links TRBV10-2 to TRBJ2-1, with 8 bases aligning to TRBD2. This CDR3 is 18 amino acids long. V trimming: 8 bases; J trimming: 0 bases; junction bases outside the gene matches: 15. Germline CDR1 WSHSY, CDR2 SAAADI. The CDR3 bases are TGCGCCAGCTCGACCCGGGCGGGAGGTCCAAGCTCCTACAATGAGCAGTTCTTC. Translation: CASSTRAGGPSSYNEQFF.

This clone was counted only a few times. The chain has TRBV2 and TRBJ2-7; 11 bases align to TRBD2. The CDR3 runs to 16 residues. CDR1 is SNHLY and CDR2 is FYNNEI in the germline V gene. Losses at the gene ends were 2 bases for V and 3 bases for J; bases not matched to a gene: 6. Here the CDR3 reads CASSERRLAGGYEQYF. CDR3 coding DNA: TGTGCCAGCAGTGAAAGGCGGCTAGCGGGAGGCTACGAGCAGTACTTC.

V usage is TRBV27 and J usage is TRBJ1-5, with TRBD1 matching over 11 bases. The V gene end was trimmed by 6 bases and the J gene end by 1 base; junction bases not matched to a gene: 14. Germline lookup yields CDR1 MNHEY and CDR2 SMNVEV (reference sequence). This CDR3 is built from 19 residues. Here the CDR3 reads CASRIVGQGAGWSNQPQHF. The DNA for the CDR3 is TGTGCCAGCAGAATAGTAGGACAGGGGGCCGGGTGGAGCAATCAGCCCCAGCATTTT.

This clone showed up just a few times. CDR3 protein: CASRATGTGGAGEQYF. CDR3 coding DNA: TGTGCCAGTAGGGCAACCGGGACAGGGGGCGCGGGAGAGCAGTACTTC. J is TRBJ2-7 and V is TRBV19; 12 bases align to TRBD1. This CDR3 spans 16 amino acids. Trimming at V came to 6 bases and at J to 7 bases, leaving 13 bases not matched to a gene. Per germline, CDR1 LNHDA and CDR2 SQIVND (reference sequence).